The 12 T cell receptor beta chains listed next were all sequenced from one sample in a study of cytomegalovirus exposure and HLA in healthy donors. Researchers ran the PCR with 60 Vbeta and 13 Jbeta primers. Produced via immunoSEQ multiplex PCR; TCRdb's table is partial and in-frame only. This table has 150,000 to 200,000 clones, more than 60% appearing once. Sequencing was performed on PBMCs. The receptors come from a female donor in good health and CMV-seronegative.

The CDR3 protein is CASNVPGVNYGYTF. The CDR3 coding sequence is TGTGCCAGTAATGTTCCAGGGGTTAACTATGGCTACACCTTC. The chain uses TRBV19 and TRBJ1-2; D possibly corresponds to TRBD1 (6 bases). CDR3 length: 14 amino acids. V gave up 7 bases and J gave up 1 base, with 13 bases separating them. Germline CDR1 is LNHDA and CDR2 is SQIVND (reference sequence).

This clone occurred a few times. The genes are TRBV7-2 and TRBJ1-3; 9 bases fit TRBD1. This CDR3 contains 14 residues. V lost 10 bases and J lost 5; bases outside the gene matches: 9. Per germline, CDR1 SGHTA and CDR2 FQGNSA. This chain's CDR3 is CATRRTGGRNTIYF. In DNA form, the CDR3 reads TGTGCCACCCGCCGAACAGGGGGCAGAAACACCATATATTTT.

V gene TRBV4-3 combines with J gene TRBJ1-3; D gene uncertain. The germline CDR1 and CDR2 sequences are LGHNA and YSLEER. The CDR3 has 15 residues. V lost 1 base and J lost 0, with 7 bases in between. DNA for the CDR3: TGCGCCAGCAGCCAAGGATCCAGCTCTGGAAACACCATATATTTT. It yields the protein CASSQGSSSGNTIYF.

V is TRBV7-9 and J is TRBJ1-2; D is undetermined. The CDR3 spans 13 residues. CDR1 and CDR2 from the germline V gene are SEHNR and FQNEAQ (reference sequence). V was shortened by 8 bases and J by 2 bases, with 12 bases between the two germline ends. CDR3 in amino acids: CASAAGGNYGYTF. The CDR3 DNA reads TGTGCCAGCGCTGCGGGCGGAAACTATGGCTACACCTTC.

This clone was seen more than once but under ten times. The chain has TRBV4-1 and TRBJ2-2; 8 positions match TRBD2. This CDR3 is 15 amino acids long. V dropped 4 bases and J dropped 6; count of bases not matched to a gene: 7. In germline, CDR1 is MGHRA, CDR2 YSYEKL. The CDR3 DNA sequence: TGCGCCAGCAGCCCGACTAGCGCTAGGGCCGGGGAGCTGTTTTTT. It is translated as CASSPTSARAGELFF.

This sequence joins TRBV19 and TRBJ1-6, with 8 nucleotides matching TRBD1. Germline CDR1 LNHDA, CDR2 SQIVND (reference sequence). The CDR3 extends over 18 amino acids. With V trimmed by 3 bases and J by 5 bases, 12 bases remained unmatched. CDR3 amino acids: CASSILRYGQGDNSPLHF. For the CDR3, the DNA is TGTGCCAGTAGTATCCTCCGCTACGGACAGGGAGATAATTCACCCCTCCACTTT.

V usage is TRBV7-9 and J usage is TRBJ1-5, with TRBD1 matching 9 bases. This CDR3 contains 14 residues. Looked up from germline, CDR1 is SEHNR and CDR2 is FQNEAQ (reference sequence). Losses at the gene ends were 5 bases for V and 2 bases for J; bases not matched to a gene: 1. The CDR3 DNA sequence: TGTGCCAGCAGCGGGGACAGGGGCAATCAGCCCCAGCATTTT. Amino acids: CASSGDRGNQPQHF.

The chain links TRBV7-6 to TRBJ2-1, with unresolved D. Germline lookup yields CDR1 SGHVS and CDR2 FNYEAQ. CDR3 length: 14 amino acids. V shed 1 base and J shed 10 bases, with 14 bases lying between them. DNA of the CDR3: TGTGCCAGCAGCTTAGATAGGCGAGGCGGCGAGCAGTTCTTC. Translating it yields CASSLDRRGGEQFF.

The V call is TRBV4-3, the J call TRBJ2-2, with D unclear. The CDR3 has 15 amino acids. From germline, CDR1 is LGHNA and CDR2 YSLEER. Trimming left V 3 bases short and J 0 bases short, with 8 bases between. CDR3 in DNA: TGCGCCAGCAGCCATCGGCAGGCGAACACCGGGGAGCTGTTTTTT. Protein sequence: CASSHRQANTGELFF.

This sequence joins TRBV29-1 and TRBJ1-1; D is undetermined. CDR1 is SQVTM, CDR2 ANQGSEA, per germline. V was shortened by 4 bases and J by 4 bases, with 10 bases between the two germline ends. This CDR3 region has 12 residues. The CDR3 nucleotides read TGCAGCGTTGTTAAGGGAGGCACTGAAGCTTTCTTT. Translating it yields CSVVKGGTEAFF.

The CDR3 bases are TGTGCCAGCAGCGTAGTGGCAGGGGGCTACAATGAGCAGTTCTTC. Translation gives CASSVVAGGYNEQFF. The rearrangement joins TRBV9 to TRBJ2-1; TRBD1 agrees at 7 bases. Germline assignment: CDR1 SGDLS and CDR2 YYNGEE. This CDR3 comprises 15 residues. Trimming cost V 0 bases and J 3 bases; bases outside gene matches: 3.

This chain joins TRBV6-5 and TRBJ2-1; weak D call: TRBD1 (5 bases). The germline gives CDR1 MNHEY, CDR2 SVGAGI. V lost 5 bases and J 0 bases, leaving 8 bases between the germline ends. This CDR3 spans 14 amino acids. CDR3 DNA: TGTGCCAGCAGTCGACAGACCTCCTACAATGAGCAGTTCTTC. This sequence encodes CASSRQTSYNEQFF.